The source of this T cell receptor (beta chain) is a study of breast tumors, draining lymph nodes, adjacent tissues. Samples came from axillary lymph nodes draining the breast cancer. V lost 3 bases to trimming and J lost 7 bases, with 23 bases between them. Germline CDR1 reads SGHRS; CDR2 reads YFSETQ. This CDR3 is 16 amino acids long. In its sample, this clonotype was seen many times. TCRdb independently ran MiXCR on the multiplex PCR reads; one entry per CDR3 protein. This table holds about 130,000 distinct CDR3 sequences, about 20% found once. V is TRBV5-1 and J is TRBJ2-7, with TRBD1 as a possible D gene (6 bases). Source material: axillary lymph node tissue. The sequence came from a female donor with breast cancer. Some clones in this sample may be carry-over from other donors' samples. CDR3 region: CASSYLGSGVSEEQYF. For the CDR3, the DNA is TGCGCCAGCAGCTATCTGGGGTCAGGGGTCTCGGAAGAGCAGTACTTC.